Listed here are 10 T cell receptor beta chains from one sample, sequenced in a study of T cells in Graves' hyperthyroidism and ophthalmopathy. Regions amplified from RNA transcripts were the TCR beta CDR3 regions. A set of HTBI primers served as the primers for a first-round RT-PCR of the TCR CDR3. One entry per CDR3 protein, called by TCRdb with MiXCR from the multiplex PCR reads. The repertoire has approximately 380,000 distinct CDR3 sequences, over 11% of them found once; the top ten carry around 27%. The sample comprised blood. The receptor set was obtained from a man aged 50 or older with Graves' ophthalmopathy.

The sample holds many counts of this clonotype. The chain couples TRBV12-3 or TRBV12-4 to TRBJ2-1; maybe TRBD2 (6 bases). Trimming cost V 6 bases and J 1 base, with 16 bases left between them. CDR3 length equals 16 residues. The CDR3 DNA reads TGTGCCAGCAGAGACGCCCCTAGCGCGTCCTACAATGAGCAGTTCTTC. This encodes CASRDAPSASYNEQFF.

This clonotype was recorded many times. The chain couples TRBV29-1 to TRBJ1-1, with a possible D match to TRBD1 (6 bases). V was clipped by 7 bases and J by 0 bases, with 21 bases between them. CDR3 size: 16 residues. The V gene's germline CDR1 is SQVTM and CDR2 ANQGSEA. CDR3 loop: CSADRTYLILNTEAFF. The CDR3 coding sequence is TGCAGCGCTGACAGGACTTACCTGATTTTGAACACTGAAGCTTTCTTT.

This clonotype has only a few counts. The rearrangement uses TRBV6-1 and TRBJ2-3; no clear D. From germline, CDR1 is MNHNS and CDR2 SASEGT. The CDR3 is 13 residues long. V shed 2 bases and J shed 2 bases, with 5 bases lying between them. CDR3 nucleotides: TGTGCCAGCAGTGAAATCCCCACAGATACGCAGTATTTT. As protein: CASSEIPTDTQYF.

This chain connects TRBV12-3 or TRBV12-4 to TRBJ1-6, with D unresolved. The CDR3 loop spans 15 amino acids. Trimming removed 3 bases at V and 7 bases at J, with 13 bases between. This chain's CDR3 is CASSLIRPGNSPLHF. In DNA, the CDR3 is TGTGCCAGCAGTTTGATCCGCCCGGGAAATTCACCCCTCCACTTT.

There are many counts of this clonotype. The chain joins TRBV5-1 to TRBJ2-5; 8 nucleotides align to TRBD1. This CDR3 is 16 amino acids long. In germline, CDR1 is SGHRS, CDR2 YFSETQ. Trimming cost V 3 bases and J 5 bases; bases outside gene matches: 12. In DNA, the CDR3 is TGCGCCAGCAGCTCAACGGACAGGGTTCGCGTGGAGACCCAGTACTTC. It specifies CASSSTDRVRVETQYF.

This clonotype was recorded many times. The CDR3 here is CASSPPTGGTYNEQFF. The CDR3 DNA is TGTGCCAGCTCACCACCGACGGGAGGGACCTACAATGAGCAGTTCTTC. This chain links TRBV18 with TRBJ2-1; 8 bases match TRBD2. CDR1 KGHSH and CDR2 LQKENI come from the germline V gene. This CDR3 contains 16 residues. Unmatched junction bases numbered 3, after V lost 0 bases and J lost 2 bases.

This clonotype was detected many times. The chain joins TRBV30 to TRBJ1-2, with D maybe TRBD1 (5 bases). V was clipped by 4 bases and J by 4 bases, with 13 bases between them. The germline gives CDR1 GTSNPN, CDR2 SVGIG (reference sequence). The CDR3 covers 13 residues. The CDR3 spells CAWITNQGYGYTF. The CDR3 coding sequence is TGTGCCTGGATAACGAACCAGGGCTATGGCTACACCTTC.

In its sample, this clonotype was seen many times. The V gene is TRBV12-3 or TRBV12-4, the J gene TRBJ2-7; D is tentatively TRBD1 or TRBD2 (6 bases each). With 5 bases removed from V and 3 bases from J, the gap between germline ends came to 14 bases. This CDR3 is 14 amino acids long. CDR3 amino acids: CASSKGGRNYEQYF. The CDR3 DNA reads TGTGCCAGCAGTAAGGGGGGCAGAAACTACGAGCAGTACTTC.

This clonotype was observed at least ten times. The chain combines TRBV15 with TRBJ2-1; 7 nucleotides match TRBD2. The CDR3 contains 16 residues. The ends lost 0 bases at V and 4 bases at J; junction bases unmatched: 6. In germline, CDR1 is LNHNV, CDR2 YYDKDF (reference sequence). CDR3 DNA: TGTGCCACCAGCAGAGATAGGGCGGGGGAGTACAATGAGCAGTTCTTC. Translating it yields CATSRDRAGEYNEQFF.

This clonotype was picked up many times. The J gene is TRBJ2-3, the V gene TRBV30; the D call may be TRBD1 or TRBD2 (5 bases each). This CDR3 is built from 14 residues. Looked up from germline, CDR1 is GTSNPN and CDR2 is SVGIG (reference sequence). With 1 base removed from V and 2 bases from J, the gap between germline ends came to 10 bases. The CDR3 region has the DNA TGTGCCTGGAGTGGGGACGGGGTCACAGATACGCAGTATTTT. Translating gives CAWSGDGVTDTQYF. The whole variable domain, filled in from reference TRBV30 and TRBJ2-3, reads SQTIHQWPATLVQPVGSPLSLECTVEGTSNPNLYWYRQAAGRGLQLLFYSVGIGQISSEVPQNLSASRPQDRQFILSSKKLLLSDSGFYLCAWSGDGVTDTQYFGPGTRLTVL.